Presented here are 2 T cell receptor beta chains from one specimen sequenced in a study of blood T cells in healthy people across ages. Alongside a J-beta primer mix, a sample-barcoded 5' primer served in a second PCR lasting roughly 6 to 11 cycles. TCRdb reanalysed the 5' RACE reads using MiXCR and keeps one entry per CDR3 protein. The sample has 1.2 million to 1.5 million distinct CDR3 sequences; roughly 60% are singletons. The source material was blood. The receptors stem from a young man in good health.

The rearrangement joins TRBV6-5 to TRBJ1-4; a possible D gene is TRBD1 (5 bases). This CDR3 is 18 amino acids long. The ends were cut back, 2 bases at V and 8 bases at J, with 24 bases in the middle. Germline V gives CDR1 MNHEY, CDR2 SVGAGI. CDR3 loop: CASSYGTTGARWGEKLFF. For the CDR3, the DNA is TGTGCCAGCAGTTACGGAACCACCGGGGCCAGATGGGGGGAAAAACTGTTTTTT.

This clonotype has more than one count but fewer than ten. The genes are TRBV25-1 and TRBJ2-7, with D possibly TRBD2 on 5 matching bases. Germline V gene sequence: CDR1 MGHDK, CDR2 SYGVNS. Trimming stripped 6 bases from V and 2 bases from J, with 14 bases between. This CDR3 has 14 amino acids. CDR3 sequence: CASSIGGYTYEQYF. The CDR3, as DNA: TGTGCCAGCAGCATCGGCGGGTATACCTACGAGCAGTACTTC.